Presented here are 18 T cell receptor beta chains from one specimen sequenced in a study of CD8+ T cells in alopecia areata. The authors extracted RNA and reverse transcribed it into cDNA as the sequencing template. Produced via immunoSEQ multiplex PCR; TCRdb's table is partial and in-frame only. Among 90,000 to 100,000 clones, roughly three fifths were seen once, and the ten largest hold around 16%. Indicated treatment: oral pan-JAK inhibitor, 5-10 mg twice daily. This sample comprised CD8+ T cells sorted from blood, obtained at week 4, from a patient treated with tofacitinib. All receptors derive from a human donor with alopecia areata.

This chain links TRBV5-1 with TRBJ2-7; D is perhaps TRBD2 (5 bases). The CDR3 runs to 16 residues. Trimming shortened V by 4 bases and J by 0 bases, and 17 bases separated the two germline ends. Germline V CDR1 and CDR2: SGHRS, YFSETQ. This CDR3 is CASSTQSGFSSYEQYF. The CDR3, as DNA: TGCGCCAGCAGCACCCAGAGCGGATTTAGCTCCTACGAGCAGTACTTC.

The CDR3 region is CASSPTQGTETQYF. The CDR3, as DNA: TGTGCCAGCAGTCCTACACAGGGGACGGAGACCCAGTACTTC. The chain employs TRBV6-6 and TRBJ2-5; 7 positions match TRBD1. The V segment lost 5 bases and the J segment 5 bases; nucleotides outside the gene matches: 8. The length of the CDR3 is 14 residues. Germline V gives CDR1 MNHNY, CDR2 SVGAGI (reference sequence).

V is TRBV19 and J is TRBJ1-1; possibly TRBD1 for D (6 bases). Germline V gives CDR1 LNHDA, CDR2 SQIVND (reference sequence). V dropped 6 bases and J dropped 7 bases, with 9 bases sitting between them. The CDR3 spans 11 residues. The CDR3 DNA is TGTGCCAGTAGCCAGGGGAATGAAGCTTTCTTT. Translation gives CASSQGNEAFF.

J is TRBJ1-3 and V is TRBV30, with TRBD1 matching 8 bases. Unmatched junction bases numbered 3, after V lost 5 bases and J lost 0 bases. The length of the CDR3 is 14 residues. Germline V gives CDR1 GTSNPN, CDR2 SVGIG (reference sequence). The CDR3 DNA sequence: TGTGCCTGGGGGACAGGCAACTCTGGAAACACCATATATTTT. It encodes CAWGTGNSGNTIYF.

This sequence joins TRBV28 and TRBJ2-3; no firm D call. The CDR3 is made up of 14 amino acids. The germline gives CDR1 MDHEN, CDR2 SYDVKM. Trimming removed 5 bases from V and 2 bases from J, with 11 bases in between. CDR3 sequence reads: CASSLLEYTDTQYF. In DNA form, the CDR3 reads TGTGCCAGCAGTCTTCTGGAGTACACAGATACGCAGTATTTT.

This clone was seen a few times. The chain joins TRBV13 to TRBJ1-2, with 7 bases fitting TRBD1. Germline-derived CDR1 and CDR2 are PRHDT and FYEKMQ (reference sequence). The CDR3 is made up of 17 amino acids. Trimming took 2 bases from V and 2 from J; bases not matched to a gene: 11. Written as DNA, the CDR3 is TGTGCCAGCAGCTTAAGAGGTGGGATGACAGGGAACTATGGCTACACCTTC. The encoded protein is CASSLRGGMTGNYGYTF.

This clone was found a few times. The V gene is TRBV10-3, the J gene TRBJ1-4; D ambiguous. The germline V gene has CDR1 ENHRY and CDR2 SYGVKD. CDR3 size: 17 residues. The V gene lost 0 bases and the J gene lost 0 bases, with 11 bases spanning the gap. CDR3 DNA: TGTGCCATCAGTGAGTCGTACACAGTTGCAACTAATGAAAAACTGTTTTTT. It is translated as CAISESYTVATNEKLFF.

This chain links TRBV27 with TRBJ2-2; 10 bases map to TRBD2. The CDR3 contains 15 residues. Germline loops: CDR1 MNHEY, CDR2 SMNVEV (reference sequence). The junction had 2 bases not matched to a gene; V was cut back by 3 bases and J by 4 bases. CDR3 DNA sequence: TGTGCCAGCAGTTTTGCTAGCGGGAGCACCGGGGAGCTGTTTTTT. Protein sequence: CASSFASGSTGELFF.

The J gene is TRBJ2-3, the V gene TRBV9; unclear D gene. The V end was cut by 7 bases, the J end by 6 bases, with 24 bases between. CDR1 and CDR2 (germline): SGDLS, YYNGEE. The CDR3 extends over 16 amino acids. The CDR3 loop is CASDLTGSLSRDTQYF. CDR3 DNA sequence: TGTGCCAGCGACCTAACCGGGTCTCTCAGCAGGGATACGCAGTATTTT.

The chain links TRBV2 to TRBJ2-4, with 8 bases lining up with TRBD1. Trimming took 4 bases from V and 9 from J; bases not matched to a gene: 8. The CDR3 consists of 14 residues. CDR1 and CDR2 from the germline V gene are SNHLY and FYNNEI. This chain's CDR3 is CASSGTGPVSIQYF. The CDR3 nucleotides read TGTGCCAGCAGTGGGACAGGGCCGGTTAGCATTCAGTACTTC.

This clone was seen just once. In DNA, the CDR3 is TGTGCCAGCAGTTTGGTCACTAGCGTCGGGGAGCTGTTTTTT. It yields the protein CASSLVTSVGELFF. This chain links TRBV28 with TRBJ2-2; 7 bases agree with TRBD2. This CDR3 comprises 14 residues. V gave up 3 bases and J gave up 7 bases; unmatched junction bases: 5. Looked up from germline, CDR1 is MDHEN and CDR2 is SYDVKM.

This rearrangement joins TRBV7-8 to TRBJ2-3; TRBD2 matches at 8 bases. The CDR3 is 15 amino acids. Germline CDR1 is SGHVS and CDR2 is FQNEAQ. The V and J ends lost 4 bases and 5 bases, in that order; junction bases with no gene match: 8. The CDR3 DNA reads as TGTGCCAGCAGCTCTTCAGCGGGAGTGTTAGATACGCAGTATTTT. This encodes CASSSSAGVLDTQYF.

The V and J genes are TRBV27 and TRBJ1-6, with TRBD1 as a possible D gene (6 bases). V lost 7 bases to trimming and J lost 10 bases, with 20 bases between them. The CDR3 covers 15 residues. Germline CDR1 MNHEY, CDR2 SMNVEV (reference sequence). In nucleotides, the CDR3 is TGTGCCAGCACCGCGACAGGAATTTTCGACTCACCCCTCCACTTT. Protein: CASTATGIFDSPLHF.

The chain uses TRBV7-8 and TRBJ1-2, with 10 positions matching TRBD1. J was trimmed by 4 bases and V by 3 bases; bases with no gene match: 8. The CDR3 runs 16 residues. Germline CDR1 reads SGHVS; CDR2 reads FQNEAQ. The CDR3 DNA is TGTGCCAGCAGCTTCACCCCGGGACAGGGGACCTATGGCTACACCTTC. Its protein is CASSFTPGQGTYGYTF.

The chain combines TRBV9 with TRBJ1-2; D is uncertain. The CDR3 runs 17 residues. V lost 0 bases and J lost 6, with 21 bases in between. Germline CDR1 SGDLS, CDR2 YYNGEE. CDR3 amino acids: CASSVEVMEAGKDGYTF. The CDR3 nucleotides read TGTGCCAGCAGCGTAGAGGTAATGGAGGCTGGAAAGGATGGCTACACCTTC.

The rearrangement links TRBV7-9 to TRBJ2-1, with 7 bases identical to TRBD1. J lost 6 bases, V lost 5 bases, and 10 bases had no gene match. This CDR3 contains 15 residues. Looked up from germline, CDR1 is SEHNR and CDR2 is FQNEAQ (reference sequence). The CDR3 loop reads CASSPADRPSNEQFF. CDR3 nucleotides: TGTGCCAGCAGCCCCGCGGACAGGCCATCCAATGAGCAGTTCTTC.

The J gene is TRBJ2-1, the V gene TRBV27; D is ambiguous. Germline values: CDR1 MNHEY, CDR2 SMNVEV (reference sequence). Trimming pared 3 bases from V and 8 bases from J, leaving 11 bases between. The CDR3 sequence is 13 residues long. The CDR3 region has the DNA TGTGCCAGCAGTTTCTCGGTCTTGTATGAGCAGTTCTTC. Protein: CASSFSVLYEQFF.

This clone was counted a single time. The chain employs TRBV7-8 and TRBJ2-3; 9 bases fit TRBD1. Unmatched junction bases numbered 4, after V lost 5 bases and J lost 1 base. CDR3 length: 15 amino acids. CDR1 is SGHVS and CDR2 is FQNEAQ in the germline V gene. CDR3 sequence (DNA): TGTGCCAGCAGCGGGACAGGGCGGGGCACAGATACGCAGTATTTT. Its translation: CASSGTGRGTDTQYF. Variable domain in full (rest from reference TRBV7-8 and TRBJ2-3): GAGVSQSPRYKVAKRGQDVALRCDPISGHVSLFWYQQALGQGPEFLTYFQNEAQLDKSGLPSDRFFAERPEGSVSTLKIQRTQQEDSAVYLCASSGTGRGTDTQYFGPGTRLTVL.